A single TCR beta chain is shown here with its context. Germline V gives CDR1 GTSNPN, CDR2 SVGIG (reference sequence). The CDR3 covers 13 residues. V was cut by 1 base and J by 3 bases, with 7 bases left in between. This table comes from immunoSEQ multiplex PCR, and its TCRdb copy is limited to in-frame clones, with some not included. In the table there are some 340,000 clones, approximately 90% of which are singletons. These data are taken from a study of cytomegalovirus exposure and HLA in healthy donors. Sequenced sample: PBMCs. The chain couples TRBV30 to TRBJ1-5; D ambiguous. This receptor was identified in a woman aged 25 to 39 in good health and CMV-seropositive. This CDR3 is CAWSGDINQPQHF. As DNA, the CDR3 is TGTGCCTGGAGTGGGGATATCAATCAGCCCCAGCATTTT.